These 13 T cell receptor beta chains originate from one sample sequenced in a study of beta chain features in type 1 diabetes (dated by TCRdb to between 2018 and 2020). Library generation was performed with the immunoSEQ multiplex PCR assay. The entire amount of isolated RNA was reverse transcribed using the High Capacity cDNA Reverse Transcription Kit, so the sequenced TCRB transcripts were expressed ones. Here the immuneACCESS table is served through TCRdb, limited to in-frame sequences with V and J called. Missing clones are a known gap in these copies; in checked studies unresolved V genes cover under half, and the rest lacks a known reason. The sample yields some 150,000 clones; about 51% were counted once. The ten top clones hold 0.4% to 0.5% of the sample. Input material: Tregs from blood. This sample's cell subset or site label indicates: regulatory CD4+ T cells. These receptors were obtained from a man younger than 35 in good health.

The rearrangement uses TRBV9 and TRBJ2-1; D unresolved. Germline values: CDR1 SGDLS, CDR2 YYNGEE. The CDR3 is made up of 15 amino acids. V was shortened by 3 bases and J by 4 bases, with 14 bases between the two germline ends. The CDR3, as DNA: TGTGCCAGCAGCGAGACGGCTAGGCCTTACAATGAGCAGTTCTTC. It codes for CASSETARPYNEQFF.

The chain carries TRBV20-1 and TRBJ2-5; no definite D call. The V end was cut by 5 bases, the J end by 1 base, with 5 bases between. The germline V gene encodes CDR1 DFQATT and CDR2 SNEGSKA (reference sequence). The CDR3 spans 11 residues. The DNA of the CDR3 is TGCAGTGCTCGTAGCCAAGAGACCCAGTACTTC. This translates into CSARSQETQYF.

The DNA for the CDR3 is TGTGCCAGCAGTTTATTAGGGGGCGACCACAACAATGAGCAGTTCTTC. It is translated as CASSLLGGDHNNEQFF. V gene TRBV28 combines with J gene TRBJ2-1; 7 bases line up with TRBD1. V gave up 1 base and J gave up 5 bases; unmatched junction bases: 8. CDR1 and CDR2 from the germline V gene are MDHEN and SYDVKM. There are 16 residues in the CDR3.

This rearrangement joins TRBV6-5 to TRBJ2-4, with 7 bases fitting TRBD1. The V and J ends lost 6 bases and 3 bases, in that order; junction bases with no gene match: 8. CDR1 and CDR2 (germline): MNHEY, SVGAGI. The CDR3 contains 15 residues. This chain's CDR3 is CASSRQGFGKNIQYF. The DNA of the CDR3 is TGTGCCAGCAGCCGACAGGGCTTTGGCAAAAACATTCAGTACTTC.

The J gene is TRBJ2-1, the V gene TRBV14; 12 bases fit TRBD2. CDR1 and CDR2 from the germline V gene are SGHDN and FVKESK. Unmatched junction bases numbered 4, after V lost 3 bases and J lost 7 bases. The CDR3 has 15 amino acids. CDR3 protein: CASSHLAGGRNEQFF. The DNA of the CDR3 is TGTGCCAGCAGCCATCTAGCGGGGGGGAGGAATGAGCAGTTCTTC.

CDR3 sequence: CASSLSRDTYEQYF. The DNA of the CDR3 is TGTGCCAGCAGCTTATCCAGGGACACCTACGAGCAGTACTTC. This chain joins TRBV7-9 and TRBJ2-7, with D perhaps TRBD1 (6 bases). Trimming took off 2 bases at V and 2 bases at J, with 10 bases between the two ends. The CDR3 has 14 residues. Germline V CDR1 and CDR2: SEHNR, FQNEAQ (reference sequence).

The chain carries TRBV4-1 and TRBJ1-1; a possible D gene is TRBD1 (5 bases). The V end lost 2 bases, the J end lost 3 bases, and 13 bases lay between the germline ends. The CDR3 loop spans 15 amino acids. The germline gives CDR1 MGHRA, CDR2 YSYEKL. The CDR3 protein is CASSQLAGKHTEAFF. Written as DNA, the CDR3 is TGCGCCAGCAGCCAATTGGCAGGGAAGCACACTGAAGCTTTCTTT.

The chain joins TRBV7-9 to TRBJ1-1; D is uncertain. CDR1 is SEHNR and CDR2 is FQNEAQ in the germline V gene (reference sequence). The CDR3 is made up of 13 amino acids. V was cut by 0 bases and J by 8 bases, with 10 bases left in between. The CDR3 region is CASSLADPGEAFF. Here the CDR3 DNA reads TGTGCCAGCAGCTTAGCGGATCCAGGAGAAGCTTTCTTT.

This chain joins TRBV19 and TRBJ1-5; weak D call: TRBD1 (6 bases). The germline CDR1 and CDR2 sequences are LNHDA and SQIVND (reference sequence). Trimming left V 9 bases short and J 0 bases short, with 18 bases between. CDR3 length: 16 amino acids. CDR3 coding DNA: TGTGCCAGCCTCAGGACAGAGAGTTATAGCAATCAGCCCCAGCATTTT. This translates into CASLRTESYSNQPQHF.

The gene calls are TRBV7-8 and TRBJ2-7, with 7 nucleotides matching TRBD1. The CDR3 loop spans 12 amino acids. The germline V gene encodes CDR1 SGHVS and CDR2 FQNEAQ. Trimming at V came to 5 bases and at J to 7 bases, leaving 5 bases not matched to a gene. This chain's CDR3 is CASSLDRREQYF. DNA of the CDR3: TGTGCCAGCAGCCTGGACAGGCGAGAGCAGTACTTC.

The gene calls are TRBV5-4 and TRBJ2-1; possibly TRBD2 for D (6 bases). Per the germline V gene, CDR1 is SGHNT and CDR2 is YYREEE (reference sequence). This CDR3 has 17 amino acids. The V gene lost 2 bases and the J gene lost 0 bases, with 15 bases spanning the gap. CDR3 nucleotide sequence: TGTGCCAGCAGCTTTCGGGCGGGGCCTTACTCCTACAATGAGCAGTTCTTC. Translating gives CASSFRAGPYSYNEQFF.

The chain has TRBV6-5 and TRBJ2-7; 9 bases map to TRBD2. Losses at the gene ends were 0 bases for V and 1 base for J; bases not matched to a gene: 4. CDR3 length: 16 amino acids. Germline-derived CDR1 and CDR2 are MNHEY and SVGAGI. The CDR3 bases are TGTGCCAGCAGTTACTCTCAGCGGGAGGTATCCTACGAGCAGTACTTC. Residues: CASSYSQREVSYEQYF.

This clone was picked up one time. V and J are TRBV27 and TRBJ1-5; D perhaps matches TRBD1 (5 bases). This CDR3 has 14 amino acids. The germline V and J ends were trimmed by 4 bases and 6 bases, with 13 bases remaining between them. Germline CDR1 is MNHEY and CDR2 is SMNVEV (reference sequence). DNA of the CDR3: TGTGCCAGCAGTTCCCCCTCCGGGGGTCAGCCCCAGCATTTT. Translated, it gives CASSSPSGGQPQHF.